This is a list of T cell receptor beta chains from one sample in a study of T cell responses to AZD1222 COVID-19 vaccine. Sequencing used immunoSEQ multiplex PCR; TCRdb keeps in-frame clones, though not all of them. Here the sample spans 150,000 or so clones, about 88% being singletons. Sample: peripheral blood, taken on day 0 of AZD1222 vaccination. The receptors were sampled from an adult in good health. The CDR3 runs from the conserved cysteine through the conserved F or W. D genes are given only for firm matches. Not all rows give a size; the values are once, few, many and, for expanded clones, a class.

>NA|TRBJ2-2|TRBV7-3|NA
CASTVGGTGELFF
TGTGCCAGCACCGTCGGTGGGACCGGGGAGCTGTTTTTT
>NA|TRBJ2-7|TRBV5-1|NA
CASSPASSGDEQYF
TGCGCCAGCAGCCCGGCAAGCTCCGGGGACGAGCAGTACTTC
>NA|TRBJ2-4|TRBV18|NA
CASSPRDLIAKNIQYF
TGTGCCAGCTCACCTAGGGACCTTATAGCCAAAAACATTCAGTACTTC
>NA|TRBJ1-5|TRBV7-2|NA
CASGLQPTGGPQHF
TGTGCCAGCGGCCTCCAGCCAACCGGGGGGCCCCAGCATTTT
>NA|TRBJ2-6|TRBV19|NA
CASRNSGANVLTF
TGTGCCAGTAGGAACTCTGGGGCCAACGTCCTGACTTTC
>NA|TRBJ1-2|TRBV15|NA
CATSSPLLTYGYTF
TGTGCCACCAGCAGTCCCCTTCTGACCTATGGCTACACCTTC
>NA|TRBJ2-4|TRBV6-5|NA
CASRAGDLKNIQYF
TGTGCCAGCAGAGCCGGGGACCTCAAAAACATTCAGTACTTC
>TRBD2|TRBJ2-4|TRBV11-3|NA
CASSISGTSGPRGNIQYF
TGTGCCAGCAGCATTTCCGGGACTAGCGGCCCTCGGGGAAACATTCAGTACTTC
>TRBD2|TRBJ2-4|TRBV5-5|NA
CASSLAWGAGDIQYF
TGTGCCAGCAGCTTGGCCTGGGGCGCGGGGGACATTCAGTACTTC
>NA|TRBJ1-2|TRBV20-1|few
CSAGGYYGYTF
TGCAGTGCAGGAGGTTACTATGGCTACACCTTC
>TRBD1|TRBJ1-2|TRBV27|NA
CASSEDRQGVHYGYTF
TGTGCCAGCAGTGAAGACCGACAGGGGGTGCACTATGGCTACACCTTC
>NA|TRBJ1-2|TRBV5-5|NA
CASSLAAGSYGYTF
TGTGCCAGCAGCTTGGCCGCAGGGAGTTATGGCTACACCTTC
>NA|TRBJ1-5|TRBV27|NA
CASSFIHQPQHF
TGTGCCAGCAGTTTTATCCATCAGCCCCAGCATTTT
>NA|TRBJ2-3|TRBV27|once
CASSLMIGSDTQYF
TGTGCCAGCAGTTTAATGATAGGGTCAGATACGCAGTATTTT
>NA|TRBJ1-1|TRBV18|NA
CASSLYEASNTEAFF
TGTGCCAGCTCCCTTTATGAGGCAAGCAACACTGAAGCTTTCTTT
>NA|TRBJ1-1|TRBV9|NA
CASSVGGHTEAFF
TGTGCCAGCAGCGTGGGGGGGCACACTGAAGCTTTCTTT
>NA|TRBJ1-6|TRBV2|NA
CARGGATNSPLHF
TGTGCCAGAGGGGGGGCTACCAATTCACCCCTCCACTTT
>NA|TRBJ1-1|TRBV30|NA
CAWRDITMNTEAFF
TGTGCCTGGAGGGACATAACCATGAACACTGAAGCTTTCTTT
>NA|TRBJ1-2|TRBV12-3/TRBV12-4|NA
CASNRGFYGYTF
TGTGCCAGCAACCGGGGCTTTTATGGCTACACCTTC
>NA|TRBJ2-2|TRBV28|NA
CASRRGRANTGELFF
TGTGCCAGCCGGAGGGGCCGGGCGAACACCGGGGAGCTGTTTTTT
>NA|TRBJ1-6|TRBV7-3|NA
CASSLRGGEGSPLHF
TGTGCCAGCAGCTTAAGGGGAGGGGAAGGATCACCCCTCCACTTT
>TRBD2|TRBJ2-3|TRBV4-2|NA
CASSQEVGGGAADTQYF
TGTGCCAGCAGCCAAGAGGTGGGCGGGGGGGCGGCAGATACGCAGTATTTT
>NA|TRBJ1-2|TRBV2|few
CASSARETSYGYTF
TGTGCCAGCAGTGCCAGGGAAACCTCCTATGGCTACACCTTC
>NA|TRBJ2-1|TRBV5-5|NA
CASSLEMYGGEQFF
TGTGCCAGCAGCTTGGAAATGTACGGGGGAGAGCAGTTCTTC
>NA|TRBJ2-1|TRBV14|NA
CASSQDQRMARSYNEQFF
TGTGCCAGCAGCCAAGACCAGAGGATGGCCCGCTCCTACAATGAGCAGTTCTTC
>NA|TRBJ2-5|TRBV5-8|once
CASSFSETQYF
TGTGCCAGCAGCTTTTCTGAGACCCAGTACTTC
>NA|TRBJ1-1|TRBV15|NA
CATSLGVNTEAFF
TGTGCCACCAGCTTAGGCGTGAACACTGAAGCTTTCTTT
>NA|TRBJ1-5|TRBV4-1|NA
CASSQGRNQPQHF
TGCGCCAGCAGCCAAGGAAGAAATCAGCCCCAGCATTTT
>TRBD1|TRBJ2-5|TRBV30|NA
CAWGTDMETQYF
TGTGCCTGGGGGACAGATATGGAGACCCAGTACTTC
>TRBD2|TRBJ2-2|TRBV2|NA
CASRETSALTGELFF
TGTGCCAGCAGAGAGACTAGCGCCCTAACCGGGGAGCTGTTTTTT
>NA|TRBJ1-5|TRBV28|NA
CASSLGGAGQPQHF
TGTGCCAGCAGTTTAGGGGGTGCCGGTCAGCCCCAGCATTTT
>NA|TRBJ2-7|TRBV6-2/TRBV6-3|NA
CASSYSPDGVYEQYF
TGTGCCAGCAGTTACTCCCCGGATGGGGTCTACGAGCAGTACTTC
>NA|TRBJ1-2|TRBV9|NA
CASSGLDYGYTF
TGTGCCAGCAGCGGCCTGGACTATGGCTACACCTTC
>NA|TRBJ1-1|TRBV9|NA
CASSVDNTEAFF
TGTGCCAGCAGCGTAGACAACACTGAAGCTTTCTTT
>NA|TRBJ2-3|TRBV2|NA
CASTYTDTQYF
TGTGCCAGCACATACACAGATACGCAGTATTTT
>NA|TRBJ1-2|TRBV5-1|NA
CASSLDGHVYGYTF
TGCGCCAGCAGCTTGGATGGACACGTCTATGGCTACACCTTC
>NA|TRBJ1-3|TRBV28|NA
CASSLSNGNTIYF
TGTGCCAGCAGTTTGTCCAACGGAAACACCATATATTTT
>NA|TRBJ1-1|TRBV29-1|NA
CSAMNTEAFF
TGCAGCGCCATGAACACTGAAGCTTTCTTT
>NA|TRBJ1-2|TRBV6-5|NA
CASRQAGGYTF
TGTGCCAGCCGCCAGGCGGGGGGCTACACCTTC
>NA|TRBJ2-7|TRBV6-1|NA
CASSEALRAGAYF
TGTGCCAGCAGTGAAGCTTTGAGGGCAGGGGCGTACTTC
>NA|TRBJ1-1|TRBV30|NA
CAWSRTPTREAFF
TGTGCCTGGAGTCGGACACCGACTAGGGAAGCTTTCTTT
>NA|TRBJ1-2|TRBV5-1|once
CASSFGGAEGYTF
TGCGCCAGCAGCTTCGGGGGGGCGGAAGGCTACACCTTC
>NA|TRBJ1-1|TRBV5-6|few
CASSLVHRAAEAFF
TGTGCCAGCAGCTTGGTACACAGGGCCGCTGAAGCTTTCTTT
>NA|TRBJ2-7|TRBV6-5|NA
CASSIGGSTYEQYF
TGTGCCAGCAGTATAGGGGGGTCCACCTACGAGCAGTACTTC
>NA|TRBJ1-2|TRBV7-9|NA
CASSLTGKTFYGYTF
TGTGCCAGCAGCTTAACAGGAAAGACCTTCTATGGCTACACCTTC
>NA|TRBJ2-5|TRBV19|NA
CASSIPSQETQYF
TGTGCCAGCAGCATCCCCTCCCAAGAGACCCAGTACTTC
>TRBD1|TRBJ2-3|TRBV2|few
CASSGVDRTTDTQYF
TGTGCCAGCAGCGGGGTGGACAGGACCACAGATACGCAGTATTTT
>TRBD1|TRBJ1-2|TRBV27|NA
CASSPTGQANYGYTF
TGTGCCAGCAGCCCCACGGGACAGGCGAACTATGGCTACACCTTC
>NA|TRBJ2-7|TRBV30|NA
CAWRRGTEQYF
TGTGCCTGGAGGAGGGGGACGGAGCAGTACTTC
>TRBD1|TRBJ1-3|TRBV10-3|NA
CAISIGQGGNTIYF
TGTGCCATCAGTATAGGACAGGGAGGAAACACCATATATTTT
>NA|TRBJ1-1|TRBV19|NA
CASSPAGGHRLLMNTEAFF
TGTGCCAGTAGTCCGGCGGGGGGTCATCGGCTTCTCATGAACACTGAAGCTTTCTTT
>NA|TRBJ2-5|TRBV4-3|NA
CASSQDIGETQYF
TGCGCCAGCAGCCAAGATATTGGAGAGACCCAGTACTTC
>NA|TRBJ1-2|TRBV6-5|NA
CASTPGGMTYGYTF
TGTGCCAGCACCCCCGGGGGAATGACCTATGGCTACACCTTC
>NA|TRBJ1-5|TRBV6-5|NA
CASSSYRDGYNQPQHF
TGTGCCAGCAGTTCCTACCGGGACGGATACAATCAGCCCCAGCATTTT